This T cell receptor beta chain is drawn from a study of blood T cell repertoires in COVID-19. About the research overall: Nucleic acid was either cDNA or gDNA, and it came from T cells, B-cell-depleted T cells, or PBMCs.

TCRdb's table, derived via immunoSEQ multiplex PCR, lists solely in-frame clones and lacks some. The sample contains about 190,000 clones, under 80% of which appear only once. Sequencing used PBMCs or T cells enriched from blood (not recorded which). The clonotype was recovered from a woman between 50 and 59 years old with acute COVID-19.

The CDR3 DNA sequence: TGCGCCAGCAGCCCCGACCCCGGACGGTGGGGAGGGACCCAGTACTTC. Protein: CASSPDPGRWGGTQYF. V and J are TRBV5-1 and TRBJ2-5, with D perhaps matching TRBD2 (6 bases). Trimming stripped 4 bases from V and 7 bases from J, with 23 bases between. Germline V CDR1 and CDR2: SGHRS, YFSETQ. The CDR3 has 16 amino acids.